Following are 20 T cell receptor beta chains from one sample sequenced in a study of immune characterization of retroperitoneal liposarcoma. TCRdb itself ran the PCR reads through MiXCR, one entry per CDR3 protein. The data hold approximately 9,800 distinct CDR3 sequences, with 28% observed a single time. The sequencing input was tumor tissue. The receptor set was obtained from a female donor with retroperitoneal liposarcoma.

This clonotype occurred many times. V is TRBV7-8 and J is TRBJ2-1; D is perhaps TRBD2 (5 bases). CDR3 length: 15 amino acids. V was trimmed by 3 bases and J by 10 bases, leaving 19 bases between them. The germline gives CDR1 SGHVS, CDR2 FQNEAQ. DNA for the CDR3: TGTGCCAGCAGCTTGGACCCGGGATTCTCCTACGAGCAGTTCTTC. It encodes CASSLDPGFSYEQFF.

In its sample, this clonotype ranks as medium-sized. The chain carries TRBV7-6 and TRBJ2-1, with D hard to call. In germline, CDR1 is SGHVS, CDR2 FNYEAQ. The V end was cut by 2 bases, the J end by 0 bases, with 8 bases between. This CDR3 comprises 15 residues. The CDR3 nucleotides read TGTGCCAGCAGCTTAATCGTCCCCTCCTACAATGAGCAGTTCTTC. Translating gives CASSLIVPSYNEQFF.

This clonotype has at least ten counts. The chain joins TRBV6-1 to TRBJ2-1, with D uncertain. The J call may be faulty, since TRBJ2-7 better matches the DNA end. The CDR3 totals 13 residues. The V gene's germline CDR1 is MNHNS and CDR2 SASEGT. CDR3 region: CASIVDHPYEQYF. CDR3 sequence (DNA): TGTGCCAGCATTGTGGACCACCCCTACGAGCAGTACTTC.

In its sample, this clonotype was seen many times. The chain combines TRBV6-1 with TRBJ2-5, with D possibly matching TRBD2 (5 bases). Per the germline V gene, CDR1 is MNHNS and CDR2 is SASEGT. The CDR3 runs to 15 residues. V gave up 5 bases and J gave up 11 bases, with 24 bases separating them. For the CDR3, the DNA is TGTGCCAGCAGTCCCCCCGGGGTTGTGTCGGCTGGGCAGTACTTC. Its translation is CASSPPGVVSAGQYF.

This clonotype was observed a single time. This may stem from a read error, because a much larger clone lies one nucleotide away. Likely a read error: the CDR3 ends without its conserved phenylalanine or tryptophan. The genes are TRBV6-1 and TRBJ2-3; the D is unclear. Deletions cut 0 bases from V and 1 base from J, with 14 bases between. The CDR3 runs to 17 residues. Germline lookup yields CDR1 MNHNS and CDR2 SASEGT. The CDR3, as DNA: TGTGCCAGCAGTGAAGCGGCACCCGGGCAGGGCACAGATACGCAGTATTTG. It codes for CASSEAAPGQGTDTQYL.

This chain uses TRBV19 with TRBJ2-2, with D perhaps TRBD1 or TRBD2 (6 bases each). Germline CDR1 and CDR2: LNHDA and SQIVND (reference sequence). There are 18 residues in the CDR3. The V and J ends lost 7 bases and 2 bases respectively, with 23 bases between them. CDR3 region: CASTLMGGRGRNTGELFF. In DNA, the CDR3 is TGTGCCAGTACCTTAATGGGGGGCCGAGGGCGAAACACCGGGGAGCTGTTTTTT. Based on the CDR3 plus reference TRBV19 and TRBJ2-2, the full variable domain is DGGITQSPKYLFRKEGQNVTLSCEQNLNHDAMYWYRQDPGQGLRLIYYSQIVNDFQKGDIAEGYSVSREKKESFPLTVTSAQKNPTAFYLCASTLMGGRGRNTGELFFGEGSRLTVL.

This clonotype was seen repeatedly, ten times or more. The chain has TRBV5-5 and TRBJ2-3; a weak D match, TRBD2 (5 bases). Looked up from germline, CDR1 is SGHKS and CDR2 is YYEKEE (reference sequence). V gave up 0 bases and J gave up 6 bases, with 11 bases separating them. CDR3 size: 14 residues. CDR3 amino acids: CASSLGAGGDTQYF. DNA for the CDR3: TGTGCCAGCAGCTTGGGGGCGGGTGGGGATACGCAGTATTTT.

In its sample, this clonotype was seen many times. V is TRBV11-3 and J is TRBJ2-1; 11 bases fit TRBD2. The CDR3 loop spans 14 amino acids. V shed 5 bases and J 9 bases; nucleotides not matched to a gene: 6. Germline V lookup: CDR1 SGHNT, CDR2 YENEEA. CDR3: CASSDRTSGLEQFF. DNA of the CDR3: TGTGCCAGCAGCGACCGGACTAGCGGGCTTGAGCAGTTCTTC.

This clonotype is medium-sized within its sample. The gene calls are TRBV6-1 and TRBJ2-1, with TRBD1 identical over 7 bases. V shed 11 bases and J 10 bases; nucleotides not matched to a gene: 17. In germline, CDR1 is MNHNS, CDR2 SASEGT. This CDR3 region has 14 residues. The DNA of the CDR3 is TGTGCCGCCACCAGGGACAGCGACTTCTACGAGCAGTTCTTC. Translation gives CAATRDSDFYEQFF.

This clonotype is termed medium-sized. This chain connects TRBV7-2 to TRBJ2-1; perhaps TRBD1 as D (6 bases). The end of the DNA fits TRBJ2-7 better, so the J call may be wrong. CDR3 size: 15 residues. Per germline, CDR1 SGHTA and CDR2 FQGNSA. The CDR3 nucleotides are TGTGCCAGCAGCGCCGGGGACACGGCCTACAATGAGCAGTACTTC. Translating gives CASSAGDTAYNEQYF.

The chain employs TRBV4-1 and TRBJ1-4; D is uncertain. CDR1 MGHRA and CDR2 YSYEKL come from the germline V gene. CDR3 length: 15 residues. V lost 1 base to trimming and J lost 4 bases, with 10 bases between them. The CDR3 DNA follows: TGCGCCAGCAGCCAAGGGGTTGGAGGTAATGAAAAACTGTTTTTT. It specifies CASSQGVGGNEKLFF.

This clonotype was detected a few times. The chain is built from TRBV7-2 and TRBJ1-2, with 9 bases lining up with TRBD1. The CDR3 has 14 residues. Germline CDR1 is SGHTA and CDR2 is FQGNSA. After removal of 4 bases from V and 2 bases from J, the junction contained 2 bases not matched to a gene. This CDR3 reads CASSSGQGNYGYTF. In DNA, the CDR3 is TGTGCCAGCAGCTCCGGACAGGGGAACTATGGCTACACCTTC.

This clonotype is classed as medium-sized (0.01 to 0.1%). The chain carries TRBV6-1 and TRBJ2-2; perhaps TRBD1 as D (5 bases). This CDR3 region has 13 residues. V was clipped by 3 bases and J by 3 bases, with 5 bases between them. Germline assignment: CDR1 MNHNS and CDR2 SASEGT. CDR3 in DNA: TGTGCCAGCAGTGACAGGGACACCGGGGAGCTGTTTTTT. This encodes CASSDRDTGELFF.

Notes on this clonotype: Just one base apart from a much larger clone, this may be a read error. This sequence joins TRBV10-2 and TRBJ2-1; 8 bases fit TRBD1. J was trimmed by 10 bases and V by 5 bases; bases with no gene match: 10. Germline V gene lookup returns CDR1 WSHSY and CDR2 SAAADI. There are 14 residues in the CDR3. DNA for the CDR3: TGCGCCAGCAGTTACAGGGGGTTAGAATACGAGCAGTTCTTC. Amino acid sequence: CASSYRGLEYEQFF.

This clonotype was recorded a few times. The chain recombines TRBV6-1 with TRBJ2-1; D is uncertain. The DNA end is a closer match to TRBJ2-7, so the J assignment may be wrong. The CDR3 is 12 residues long. CDR1 MNHNS and CDR2 SASEGT come from the germline V gene. CDR3 in DNA: TGTGCCAGCAGGGACCCATCCAATGAGCAGTACTTC. It translates to CASRDPSNEQYF.

The genes are TRBV6-1 and TRBJ2-1; 9 bases fit TRBD2. The DNA end is a closer match to TRBJ2-5, so the J assignment may be wrong. The CDR3 is made up of 14 amino acids. The germline CDR1 and CDR2 sequences are MNHNS and SASEGT. The CDR3 loop reads CASRPRLAEETQYF. CDR3 DNA sequence: TGTGCCAGCAGACCCAGACTAGCGGAAGAGACCCAGTACTTC.

This clonotype counts as medium-sized. This sequence joins TRBV6-1 and TRBJ2-5; TRBD2 agrees at 14 bases. Germline trimming cut 6 bases from V and 4 bases from J; bases unmatched to any gene: 7. Germline CDR1 MNHNS, CDR2 SASEGT. The CDR3 length is 16 residues. This CDR3 reads CASRPGLAGVGETQYF. The CDR3 DNA reads as TGTGCCAGCAGGCCGGGACTAGCGGGAGTAGGAGAGACCCAGTACTTC.

As DNA, the CDR3 is TGCGCCAGCAGCCAAGAAAGGCTAGCGGGGGGTCAGGAGACCCAGTACTTC. This codes for CASSQERLAGGQETQYF. The J gene is TRBJ2-5, the V gene TRBV4-1, with 11 bases aligning to TRBD2. The CDR3 has 17 amino acids. The V gene's germline CDR1 is MGHRA and CDR2 YSYEKL. Germline trimming cut 0 bases from V and 5 bases from J; bases unmatched to any gene: 8.

This clonotype was recorded at least ten times. V and J are TRBV12-3 or TRBV12-4 and TRBJ2-3; TRBD2 aligns across 9 bases. Trimming took 5 bases from V and 0 from J; bases not matched to a gene: 3. The CDR3 is 15 amino acids. The DNA of the CDR3 is TGTGCCAGCAGTCGGACTAGCGCAAGCACAGATACGCAGTATTTT. Translated, it gives CASSRTSASTDTQYF.

Details on this clonotype: This may come from a read error, since a much larger clone is one base off. The chain combines TRBV11-2 with TRBJ2-1; 10 bases map to TRBD1. V was clipped by 0 bases and J by 9 bases; unmatched bases: 8. Germline CDR1 reads SGHAT; CDR2 reads FQNNGV. The length of the CDR3 is 16 residues. The CDR3 nucleotides read TGTGCCAGCAGCTTAGAGTGGACAGGGGGTCAGAGTGAGCAGTTCTTC. It specifies CASSLEWTGGQSEQFF. Together with reference TRBV11-2 and TRBJ2-1, the CDR3 gives the full variable domain: EAGVAQSPRYKIIEKRQSVAFWCNPISGHATLYWYQQILGQGPKLLIQFQNNGVVDDSQLPKDRFSAERLKGVDSTLKIQPAKLEDSAVYLCASSLEWTGGQSEQFFGPGTRLTVL.